The rows below give T cell receptor beta chains drawn from one sample of a study of shared clonotypes between healthy human individuals. TCRdb's table, derived via immunoSEQ multiplex PCR, lists solely in-frame clones and lacks some. The table includes approximately 2.5 million clones, approximately 94% detected once. The sample was naive CD4+ T cells sorted from blood. Receptors originate from a man in his late teens or twenties in good health. CDR3s include the opening cysteine and the closing phenylalanine or tryptophan. A D gene is named only where the DNA matches it firmly. Clone size is shown for a subset of rows, as once, few, many or a class of expanded clone.

clone_size: -
d_call: TRBD1
v_call: TRBV7-8
j_call: TRBJ2-7
cdr3_nt: TGTGCCAGCAGCAATAGACAGGGAAGGACTCACGAGCAGTACTTC
cdr3_aa: CASSNRQGRTHEQYF

clone_size: -
d_call: -
v_call: TRBV2
j_call: TRBJ2-2
cdr3_nt: TGTGCCAGCAGTACAGCGAACACCGGGGAGCTGTTTTTT
cdr3_aa: CASSTANTGELFF

clone_size: -
d_call: -
v_call: TRBV6-5
j_call: TRBJ2-7
cdr3_nt: TGTGCCAGCAGACTCCGACAGTCCCACGAGCAGTACTTC
cdr3_aa: CASRLRQSHEQYF

clone_size: once
d_call: -
v_call: TRBV28
j_call: TRBJ1-4
cdr3_nt: TGTGCCAGCAGTCCCCCCTCTGGGGCGAAACTGTTTTTT
cdr3_aa: CASSPPSGAKLFF

clone_size: -
d_call: TRBD1
v_call: TRBV10-3
j_call: TRBJ1-5
cdr3_nt: TGTGCCATCAGTGATAGGACAGGGGGCAGTCAGCCCCAGCATTTT
cdr3_aa: CAISDRTGGSQPQHF

clone_size: once
d_call: -
v_call: TRBV28
j_call: TRBJ2-1
cdr3_nt: TGTGCCAGCAGTTTAAGGGAGCAGTTCTTC
cdr3_aa: CASSLREQFF

clone_size: -
d_call: TRBD2
v_call: TRBV7-3
j_call: TRBJ2-2
cdr3_nt: TGTGCCAGCAGCCCAACTCTCGCGGGGGGGCGCAACACCGGGGAGCTGTTTTTT
cdr3_aa: CASSPTLAGGRNTGELFF

clone_size: -
d_call: -
v_call: TRBV12-5
j_call: TRBJ1-2
cdr3_nt: TGTGCTAGTGGTTTGGTCCGGTCGTTAATCTATGGCTACACCTTC
cdr3_aa: CASGLVRSLIYGYTF

clone_size: -
d_call: TRBD1
v_call: TRBV6-5
j_call: TRBJ2-4
cdr3_nt: TGTGCCAGCAGTTACTCACAGGGGGCCAAAAACATTCAGTACTTC
cdr3_aa: CASSYSQGAKNIQYF

clone_size: -
d_call: -
v_call: TRBV6-1
j_call: TRBJ2-6
cdr3_nt: TGTGCCAGCAGTGGGAGGGCGGGGAAGAGCTCTGGGGCCAACGTCCTGACTTTC
cdr3_aa: CASSGRAGKSSGANVLTF

clone_size: -
d_call: -
v_call: TRBV5-1
j_call: TRBJ2-7
cdr3_nt: TGCGCCAGCAGCTTGGCCCTTGCCTACGAGCAGTACTTC
cdr3_aa: CASSLALAYEQYF

clone_size: -
d_call: -
v_call: TRBV5-1
j_call: TRBJ2-1
cdr3_nt: TGCGCCAGCAGCTTGCCCAGGGTTGGGGCCTACAATGAGCAGTTCTTC
cdr3_aa: CASSLPRVGAYNEQFF

clone_size: -
d_call: -
v_call: TRBV2
j_call: TRBJ1-2
cdr3_nt: TGTGCCAGCAGGGTTGAGTCAGCTGGTGGCTACACCTTC
cdr3_aa: CASRVESAGGYTF

clone_size: -
d_call: -
v_call: TRBV5-4
j_call: TRBJ1-6
cdr3_nt: TGTGCCAGCAGCTTGGTTGGCCTCTATAATTCACCCCTCCACTTT
cdr3_aa: CASSLVGLYNSPLHF

clone_size: -
d_call: -
v_call: TRBV18
j_call: TRBJ1-1
cdr3_nt: TGTGCCAGCTCACCGGGGTTCACTGAAGCTTTCTTT
cdr3_aa: CASSPGFTEAFF

clone_size: -
d_call: -
v_call: TRBV21-1
j_call: TRBJ1-2
cdr3_nt: TGTGCCAGCAGCAAAGTCGGACAATACCGAATGAACGGCTACACCTTC
cdr3_aa: CASSKVGQYRMNGYTF

clone_size: -
d_call: -
v_call: TRBV6-5
j_call: TRBJ2-5
cdr3_nt: TGTGCCACCGTCCGGGGGGAGACCCAGTACTTC
cdr3_aa: CATVRGETQYF

clone_size: -
d_call: TRBD1
v_call: TRBV10-3
j_call: TRBJ1-2
cdr3_nt: TGTGCCATCAGCCTCTCCGGAGGGGGCGATGGCTACACCTTC
cdr3_aa: CAISLSGGGDGYTF

clone_size: -
d_call: TRBD1
v_call: TRBV4-1
j_call: TRBJ2-7
cdr3_nt: TGCGCCAGCAGCACGACAGGGAGCTCCTACGAGCAGTACTTC
cdr3_aa: CASSTTGSSYEQYF

clone_size: -
d_call: TRBD1
v_call: TRBV7-2
j_call: TRBJ1-2
cdr3_nt: TGTGCCAGCAGCTCCACAGGGGGCCGTGGCTACACCTTC
cdr3_aa: CASSSTGGRGYTF

clone_size: -
d_call: -
v_call: TRBV5-8
j_call: TRBJ2-5
cdr3_nt: TGTGCCAGCAGCTTAGAGTATGCGCTAGCGCGAGAGACCCAGTACTTC
cdr3_aa: CASSLEYALARETQYF

clone_size: -
d_call: -
v_call: TRBV7-2
j_call: TRBJ2-2
cdr3_nt: TGTGCCAGCAGCCAGGACCGAGTCACCGGGGAGCTGTTTTTT
cdr3_aa: CASSQDRVTGELFF

clone_size: -
d_call: TRBD2
v_call: TRBV11-2
j_call: TRBJ2-7
cdr3_nt: TGTGCCAGCAGCCCTACTAGCGGGTCTAGGTTGGAGCAGTACTTC
cdr3_aa: CASSPTSGSRLEQYF

clone_size: -
d_call: TRBD1
v_call: TRBV5-1
j_call: TRBJ1-2
cdr3_nt: TGCGCCAGCAGCCGGGACAGAGAAAACTATGGCTACACCTTC
cdr3_aa: CASSRDRENYGYTF

clone_size: -
d_call: -
v_call: TRBV10-3
j_call: TRBJ2-1
cdr3_nt: TGTGCCTCGGGCAGTGGGGATGAGCAGTTCTTC
cdr3_aa: CASGSGDEQFF

clone_size: once
d_call: -
v_call: TRBV11-2
j_call: TRBJ1-3
cdr3_nt: TGTGCCAGCAGCTTAGCCTCGGGAAACACCATATATTTT
cdr3_aa: CASSLASGNTIYF

clone_size: once
d_call: TRBD1
v_call: TRBV7-9
j_call: TRBJ1-5
cdr3_nt: TGTGCCAGCAGCCCCGGGACAGGGGCAGGTCTAGGTAATCAGCCCCAGCATTTT
cdr3_aa: CASSPGTGAGLGNQPQHF

clone_size: -
d_call: TRBD1
v_call: TRBV27
j_call: TRBJ1-1
cdr3_nt: TGTGCCAGCGGCACTAGGGGGACAGGGGCGACTGAAGCTTTCTTT
cdr3_aa: CASGTRGTGATEAFF

clone_size: -
d_call: -
v_call: TRBV6-5
j_call: TRBJ2-1
cdr3_nt: TGTGCCAGCAGTTATGGGACCTACAATGAGCAGTTCTTC
cdr3_aa: CASSYGTYNEQFF

clone_size: few
d_call: -
v_call: TRBV5-4
j_call: TRBJ2-5
cdr3_nt: TGTGCCAGCAGCTTTGGACAGAACCAAGAGACCCAGTACTTC
cdr3_aa: CASSFGQNQETQYF

clone_size: -
d_call: TRBD1
v_call: TRBV7-9
j_call: TRBJ1-4
cdr3_nt: TGTGCCAGCAGCTACACCGGGACAGGGGTTGCAACTAATGAAAAACTGTTTTTT
cdr3_aa: CASSYTGTGVATNEKLFF

clone_size: -
d_call: -
v_call: TRBV10-3
j_call: TRBJ2-2
cdr3_nt: TGTGCCATCAATCGGGACCGCACCGGGGAGCTGTTTTTT
cdr3_aa: CAINRDRTGELFF

clone_size: -
d_call: -
v_call: TRBV28
j_call: TRBJ1-1
cdr3_nt: TGTGCCGGCCGAGGTGGGGCGAGGACTGAAGCTTTCTTT
cdr3_aa: CAGRGGARTEAFF

clone_size: -
d_call: -
v_call: TRBV5-1
j_call: TRBJ2-3
cdr3_nt: TGCGCCAGCAGCTTGAGTGATAGCGGATTCACAGATACGCAGTATTTT
cdr3_aa: CASSLSDSGFTDTQYF

clone_size: -
d_call: TRBD2
v_call: TRBV10-2
j_call: TRBJ2-7
cdr3_nt: TGCGCCAGCAGTGAGACTAGCGTGGGTTCCTACGAGCAGTACTTC
cdr3_aa: CASSETSVGSYEQYF

clone_size: -
d_call: -
v_call: TRBV5-1
j_call: TRBJ2-5
cdr3_nt: TGCGCCAGCAGCTTAGCCCACCAAGAGACCCAGTACTTC
cdr3_aa: CASSLAHQETQYF

clone_size: few
d_call: -
v_call: TRBV30
j_call: TRBJ1-5
cdr3_nt: TGTGCCTGGAGTGTTGGAACAGGGAATCAGCCCCAGCATTTT
cdr3_aa: CAWSVGTGNQPQHF

clone_size: -
d_call: -
v_call: TRBV5-1
j_call: TRBJ2-6
cdr3_nt: TGCGCCAGCAGTACAACGGGTTACTCTGGGGCCAACGTCCTGACTTTC
cdr3_aa: CASSTTGYSGANVLTF

clone_size: -
d_call: TRBD1
v_call: TRBV2
j_call: TRBJ2-1
cdr3_nt: TGTGCCAGCAGTTCAAGATCCAGGGGGCTCTCCTACAATGAGCAGTTCTTC
cdr3_aa: CASSSRSRGLSYNEQFF

clone_size: -
d_call: -
v_call: TRBV7-9
j_call: TRBJ2-3
cdr3_nt: TGTGCCAGCAGATCTCCTACTTCGGGGGGCCGAGGAGATACGCAGTATTTT
cdr3_aa: CASRSPTSGGRGDTQYF

clone_size: -
d_call: -
v_call: TRBV6-6
j_call: TRBJ1-6
cdr3_nt: TGTGCCAGCGAGAGCTCCTATAATTCACCCCTCCACTTT
cdr3_aa: CASESSYNSPLHF

clone_size: -
d_call: -
v_call: TRBV29-1
j_call: TRBJ1-1
cdr3_nt: TGCAGCGTAAACGTCGTACAGGGCACTGAAGCTTTCTTT
cdr3_aa: CSVNVVQGTEAFF

clone_size: once
d_call: -
v_call: TRBV7-2
j_call: TRBJ1-1
cdr3_nt: TGTGCCAGCAGCCTCCTCACGCCGAGTGAAGCTTTCTTT
cdr3_aa: CASSLLTPSEAFF

clone_size: -
d_call: -
v_call: TRBV7-8
j_call: TRBJ2-7
cdr3_nt: TGTGCCAGCAGCTTAGGGGAAGGCAAGGGGAACTACGAGCAGTACTTC
cdr3_aa: CASSLGEGKGNYEQYF

clone_size: -
d_call: TRBD1
v_call: TRBV19
j_call: TRBJ1-6
cdr3_nt: TGTGCCACCACAGAGGGGGGACAGTATAATTCACCCCTCCACTTT
cdr3_aa: CATTEGGQYNSPLHF

clone_size: once
d_call: TRBD1
v_call: TRBV10-2
j_call: TRBJ1-4
cdr3_nt: TGCGCCAGCAGCTGGGACAGCCCTGCAGCTAATGAAAAACTGTTTTTT
cdr3_aa: CASSWDSPAANEKLFF